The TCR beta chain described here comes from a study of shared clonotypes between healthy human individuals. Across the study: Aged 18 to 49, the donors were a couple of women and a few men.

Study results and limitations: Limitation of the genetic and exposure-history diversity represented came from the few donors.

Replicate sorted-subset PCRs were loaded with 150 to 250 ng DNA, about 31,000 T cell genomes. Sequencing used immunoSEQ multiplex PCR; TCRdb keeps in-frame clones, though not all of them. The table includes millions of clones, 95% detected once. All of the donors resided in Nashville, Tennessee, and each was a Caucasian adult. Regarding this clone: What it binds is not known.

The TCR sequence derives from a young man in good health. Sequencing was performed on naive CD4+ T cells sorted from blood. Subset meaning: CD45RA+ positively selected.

CDR3 DNA: TGTGCCAGCAGTCGCGGGGGGTGGGACTATGGCTACACCTTC. It is translated as CASSRGGWDYGYTF. V gene TRBV28 combines with J gene TRBJ1-2; D might be TRBD1 (5 bases). The germline V and J ends were trimmed by 5 bases and 3 bases, with 13 bases remaining between them. Germline V gives CDR1 MDHEN, CDR2 SYDVKM. The CDR3 is 14 residues long.